This T cell receptor (beta chain) was captured by sequencing in a study of shared clonotypes between healthy human individuals. The study's findings and limits: Memory subsets generally showed smaller estimated richness than naive subsets did.

To note about this clone: Its antigen is unidentified.

Trimming took 4 bases from V and 0 from J, leaving 7 bases between them. This CDR3 has 13 amino acids. Germline V CDR1 and CDR2: SGHDN, FVKESK. Assay: immunoSEQ multiplex PCR; the TCRdb copy retains only in-frame clones and omits some. The sample lists hundreds of thousands of clones; around three quarters were seen once. The sequence came from a woman aged 25 to 45 in good health. What was sequenced was memory CD4+ T cells sorted from blood. As for subset: CD45RA-negative fraction. The V call is TRBV14, the J call TRBJ2-7, with no clear D. The CDR3: CASSPDNSYEQYF. The CDR3 DNA sequence: TGTGCCAGCAGCCCCGACAACTCCTACGAGCAGTACTTC.